The entry that follows covers one T cell receptor beta chain sequence. Its target is unknown. The junction departs from germline at one end; a sequencing error may be responsible. Using RNA transcripts as the source, TCR beta CDR3 regions were amplified. HTBI primers drove first-round RT-PCR of the TCR CDR3. TCRdb called the multiplex PCR reads again in MiXCR, with one record for every CDR3 protein. In the table there are about 560,000 distinct CDR3 sequences, 12% to 15% of which are singletons. For Graves' hyperthyroidism to be stable, ophthalmopathy could not progress within 18 months. The entry originates in a study of T cells in Graves' hyperthyroidism and ophthalmopathy. Study-wide findings and caveats: Most expanded thyroid clonotypes above 0.001 also appeared in blood. Ophthalmopathy, as predicted by the model, came a median roughly 6.5 months after the prediction. The authors' 13 V-J model separated ophthalmopathy from stable hyperthyroidism.

The source is a woman aged 40 to 49 with Graves' hyperthyroidism. Material for sequencing was blood.

The CDR3: CASGLGTRNYGYTF. CDR3 DNA sequence: TGTGCCAGCGGTTTGGGTACACGGAACTATGGCTACACCTTC. The V gene is TRBV12-3 or TRBV12-4, the J gene TRBJ1-2; D ambiguous. This CDR3 is 14 amino acids long.